A selection of T cell receptor beta chains follows, all from one sample in a study of OX40 agonist ivuxolimab in advanced cancers. The repertoire was sequenced with immunoSEQ multiplex PCR; TCRdb's copy has only in-frame clones and lacks some. Seen here are 82,000 or so clones, around 90% observed once, and the top ten hold 0.9% to 1.2%. Sequences were derived from CD4+ or CD8+ T cells sorted from blood, sampled in a trial of the OX40 agonist ivuxolimab. Every receptor here comes from an adult with an advanced solid tumor such as melanoma, head and neck, liver or kidney cancer. The CDR3 runs from the conserved cysteine through the conserved F or W.

J gene: -; V gene: TRBV27; CDR3 protein: CASRRIGGLEQYF
J gene: TRBJ2-4; V gene: TRBV11-2; CDR3 protein: CASSWSLAKNIQYF
J gene: TRBJ2-1; V gene: TRBV6-1; CDR3 protein: CASVGADTYNEQFF
J gene: TRBJ2-1; V gene: TRBV20-1; CDR3 protein: CSARHWDEQFF
J gene: TRBJ2-7; V gene: TRBV27; CDR3 protein: CASSTLGQVNEQYF
J gene: TRBJ2-7; V gene: TRBV7-9; CDR3 protein: CASSSLGSSYEQYF
J gene: TRBJ2-1; V gene: TRBV7-6; CDR3 protein: CASSSTGQGSYNEQFF
J gene: TRBJ2-3; V gene: TRBV2; CDR3 protein: CASSEGTHSGRAADTQYF
J gene: TRBJ1-5; V gene: TRBV10-3; CDR3 protein: CAIRPDSNQPQHF
J gene: TRBJ1-2; V gene: TRBV28; CDR3 protein: CASGSRVVGGYTF